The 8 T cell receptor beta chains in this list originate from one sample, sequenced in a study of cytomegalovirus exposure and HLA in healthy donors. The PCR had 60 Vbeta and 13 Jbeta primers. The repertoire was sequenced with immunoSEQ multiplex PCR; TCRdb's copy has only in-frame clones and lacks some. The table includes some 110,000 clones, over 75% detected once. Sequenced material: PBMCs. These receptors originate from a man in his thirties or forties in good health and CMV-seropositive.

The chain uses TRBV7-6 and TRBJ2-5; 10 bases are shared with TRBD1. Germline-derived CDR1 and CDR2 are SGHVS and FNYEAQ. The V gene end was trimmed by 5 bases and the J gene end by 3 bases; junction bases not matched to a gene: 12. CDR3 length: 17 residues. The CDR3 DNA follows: TGTGCCAGCAGCACCCCGACAGGGGGCGCGGAAGAAGAGACCCAGTACTTC. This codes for CASSTPTGGAEEETQYF.

Here the CDR3 reads CASSWTGRTEAFF. Here the CDR3 DNA reads TGTGCCAGCAGCTGGACAGGCAGGACTGAAGCTTTCTTT. The chain employs TRBV7-8 and TRBJ1-1, with 7 bases that match TRBD1. V was pared by 4 bases and J by 5 bases, with 4 bases of the junction left unmatched. This CDR3 has 13 residues. The germline CDR1 and CDR2 sequences are SGHVS and FQNEAQ. Combining the CDR3 with reference TRBV7-8 and TRBJ1-1 gives the whole variable domain GAGVSQSPRYKVAKRGQDVALRCDPISGHVSLFWYQQALGQGPEFLTYFQNEAQLDKSGLPSDRFFAERPEGSVSTLKIQRTQQEDSAVYLCASSWTGRTEAFFGQGTRLTVV.

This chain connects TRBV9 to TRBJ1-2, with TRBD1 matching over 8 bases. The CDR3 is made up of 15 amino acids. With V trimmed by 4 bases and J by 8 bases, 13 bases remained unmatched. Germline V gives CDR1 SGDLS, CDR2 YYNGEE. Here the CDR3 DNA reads TGTGCCAGCAGCCCCCGGCCGACAGGGGCGGGGGGCTACACCTTC. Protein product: CASSPRPTGAGGYTF.

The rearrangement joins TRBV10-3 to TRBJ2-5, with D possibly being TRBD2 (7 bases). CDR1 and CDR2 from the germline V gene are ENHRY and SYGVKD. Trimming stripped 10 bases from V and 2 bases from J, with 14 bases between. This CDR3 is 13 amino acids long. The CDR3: CATMAGAQETQYF. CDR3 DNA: TGTGCCACCATGGCGGGGGCACAAGAGACCCAGTACTTC.

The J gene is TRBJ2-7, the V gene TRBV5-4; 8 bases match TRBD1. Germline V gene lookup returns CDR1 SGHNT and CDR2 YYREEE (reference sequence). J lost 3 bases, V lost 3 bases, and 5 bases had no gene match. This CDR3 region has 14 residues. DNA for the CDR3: TGTGCCAGCAGCTCCCCGGGACAGGACTACGAGCAGTACTTC. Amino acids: CASSSPGQDYEQYF.

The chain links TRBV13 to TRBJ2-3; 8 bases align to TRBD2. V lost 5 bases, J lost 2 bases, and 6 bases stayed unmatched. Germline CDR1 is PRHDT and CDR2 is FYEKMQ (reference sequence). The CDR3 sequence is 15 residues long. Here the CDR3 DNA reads TGTGCCAGCAGCCAGAAGCGGGGGAACACAGATACGCAGTATTTT. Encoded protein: CASSQKRGNTDTQYF.

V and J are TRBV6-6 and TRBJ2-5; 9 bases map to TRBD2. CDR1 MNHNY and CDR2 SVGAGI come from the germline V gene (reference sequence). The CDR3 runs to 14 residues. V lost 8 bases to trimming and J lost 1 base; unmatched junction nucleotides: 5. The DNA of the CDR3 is TGTGCCAGCCTAGCGGGGTGGCCCCAAGAGACCCAGTACTTC. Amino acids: CASLAGWPQETQYF.

The chain's CDR3 is CASSLGGQNGETQYF. The CDR3 nucleotides are TGTGCCAGCAGCTTGGGAGGACAGAATGGAGAGACCCAGTACTTC. This chain uses TRBV5-4 with TRBJ2-5, with D perhaps TRBD1 (6 bases). The CDR3 is made up of 15 amino acids. Germline-derived CDR1 and CDR2 are SGHNT and YYREEE (reference sequence). Trimming stripped 0 bases from V and 4 bases from J, with 13 bases between. Full variable domain (rest looked up from reference TRBV5-4 and TRBJ2-5): ETGVTQSPTHLIKTRGQQVTLRCSSQSGHNTVSWYQQALGQGPQFIFQYYREEENGRGNFPPRFSGLQFPNYSSELNVNALELDDSALYLCASSLGGQNGETQYFGPGTRLLVL.